This passage covers 18 T cell receptor beta chains from one sample sequenced in a study of T cells after posttransplantation cyclophosphamide (dated by TCRdb to 2016 to 2018). The control group consisted of ten to eleven patients who received myeloablative marrow transplants with methotrexate plus a calcineurin inhibitor and who were sampled 1 year after transplant. Libraries were prepared through the immunoSEQ multiplex PCR assay. Imported from immuneACCESS, the table was reduced by TCRdb to in-frame sequences with V and J called. These copies leave out some clones; in studies compared against another copy, an unresolved V gene accounts for under half, and the cause of the remainder is not known. The sample table holds 20,000 to 25,000 clones, of which 75% to 90% were seen once. The ten largest account for less than 2% of the sample. The source was PBMCs, collected less than 400 days after allogeneic stem cell transplant with calcineurin inhibitor and methotrexate. These TCRs come from a female patient between 25 and 45 years old who received an allogeneic stem cell transplant from an unrelated donor, was CMV-positive, and had acute and chronic GVHD. Following transplantation, T cells from the graft donor may be among those present.

The chain employs TRBV11-2 and TRBJ2-5; D perhaps matches TRBD2 (5 bases). The CDR3 spans 16 residues. Germline CDR1 SGHAT, CDR2 FQNNGV. Between the trimmed V and J ends, which lost 6 bases and 5 bases, there was a span of 22 bases. In DNA, the CDR3 is TGTGCCAGCAGTTGGGGAGACAACATGGGCAGGGAGACCCAGTACTTC. It is translated as CASSWGDNMGRETQYF.

The DNA of the CDR3 is TGTGCCAGCAGCTTCTATAGCGGGAGAAACAATGAGCAGTTCTTC. Translation: CASSFYSGRNNEQFF. J is TRBJ2-1 and V is TRBV5-4; 9 nucleotides agree with TRBD2. J was trimmed by 5 bases and V by 2 bases; bases with no gene match: 5. CDR1 is SGHNT, CDR2 YYREEE, per germline (reference sequence). The CDR3 spans 15 residues.

This clone was observed once. The chain combines TRBV6-1 with TRBJ2-7, with 8 bases that match TRBD2. CDR1 is MNHNS and CDR2 is SASEGT in the germline V gene. V shed 3 bases, J shed 4 bases, and the junction held 8 bases outside the gene matches. The CDR3 is 15 amino acids. CDR3 protein: CASSDGGALFYEQYF. The CDR3, as DNA: TGTGCCAGCAGTGACGGGGGGGCCTTATTTTACGAGCAGTACTTC.

The V gene is TRBV6-5, the J gene TRBJ1-3; D gene unclear. CDR1 and CDR2 (germline): MNHEY, SVGAGI. The CDR3 length is 13 residues. V lost 6 bases, J lost 0 bases, and 6 bases lay in between. Here the CDR3 reads CASSPSSGNTIYF. The CDR3 DNA reads as TGTGCCAGCAGCCCTTCCTCTGGAAACACCATATATTTT.

The chain's CDR3 is CASMSGQGAQAAFF. CDR3 in DNA: TGCGCCAGCATGTCGGGACAGGGTGCACAGGCAGCTTTCTTT. The chain carries TRBV10-1 and TRBJ1-1, with 9 positions matching TRBD1. The germline gives CDR1 WNHNN, CDR2 SYGVQD (reference sequence). The ends lost 7 bases at V and 10 bases at J; junction bases unmatched: 13. CDR3 length: 14 amino acids.

The V gene is TRBV10-1, the J gene TRBJ2-2, with 10 bases aligning to TRBD2. There are 16 residues in the CDR3. Trimming removed 6 bases from V and 0 bases from J; junction bases left unmatched: 4. Looked up from germline, CDR1 is WNHNN and CDR2 is SYGVQD (reference sequence). CDR3 nucleotide sequence: TGCGCCAGCAGCCAACTAGCGGGGACGAACACCGGGGAGCTGTTTTTT. Encoded protein: CASSQLAGTNTGELFF.

The V gene is TRBV18, the J gene TRBJ2-1; D is possibly TRBD2 (6 bases). This CDR3 is 15 amino acids long. V lost 3 bases and J 0 bases, leaving 9 bases between the germline ends. CDR1 and CDR2 (germline): KGHSH, LQKENI. The CDR3 loop reads CASSPAGSSYNEQFF. The CDR3 coding sequence is TGTGCCAGCTCACCGGCCGGGAGCTCCTACAATGAGCAGTTCTTC.

The V and J genes are TRBV5-1 and TRBJ2-5, with TRBD1 matching 7 bases. The CDR3 runs to 13 residues. Germline lookup yields CDR1 SGHRS and CDR2 YFSETQ. V trimming: 6 bases; J trimming: 2 bases; junction bases outside the gene matches: 4. CDR3 sequence reads: CASTTTGQETQYF. The CDR3 DNA reads TGCGCCAGCACCACGACAGGGCAAGAGACCCAGTACTTC.

This clone was seen a handful of times. This sequence joins TRBV5-1 and TRBJ2-1, with TRBD2 matching over 11 bases. CDR1 is SGHRS and CDR2 is YFSETQ in the germline V gene. Unmatched junction bases numbered 5, after V lost 3 bases and J lost 6 bases. The length of the CDR3 is 15 residues. CDR3 coding DNA: TGCGCCAGCAGCTCACTAGCGGGAGTTGTCAATGAGCAGTTCTTC. Translating it yields CASSSLAGVVNEQFF.

The chain recombines TRBV7-9 with TRBJ1-5; 7 bases fit TRBD1. The CDR3 contains 17 residues. J was trimmed by 6 bases and V by 4 bases; bases with no gene match: 15. Germline lookup yields CDR1 SEHNR and CDR2 FQNEAQ (reference sequence). The CDR3, as DNA: TGTGCCAGCAGCTCGGGTGGGGGCAGGGGGGAAATTCAGCCCCAGCATTTT. It yields the protein CASSSGGGRGEIQPQHF.

The genes are TRBV11-2 and TRBJ2-5; no clear D gene. Between the trimmed V and J ends, which lost 4 bases and 9 bases, there was a span of 9 bases. There are 11 residues in the CDR3. The germline CDR1 and CDR2 sequences are SGHAT and FQNNGV. CDR3 protein: CASSSLGPQYF. DNA of the CDR3: TGTGCCAGCAGCTCTCTAGGTCCCCAGTACTTC.

J is TRBJ1-5 and V is TRBV18; 10 bases match TRBD1. The trim removed 5 bases at V and 6 bases at J, leaving 7 bases unmatched. Germline CDR1 KGHSH, CDR2 LQKENI. CDR3 length: 15 residues. DNA for the CDR3: TGTGCCAGCTCAGAGGACAGGGGGAATTTTCAGCCCCAGCATTTT. This sequence encodes CASSEDRGNFQPQHF.

This chain links TRBV28 with TRBJ2-3; 7 nucleotides match TRBD2. The CDR3 is 16 residues long. CDR1 is MDHEN, CDR2 SYDVKM, per germline. The V segment lost 4 bases and the J segment 0 bases; nucleotides outside the gene matches: 7. The CDR3 sequence: CASSSPASGSTDTQYF. For the CDR3, the DNA is TGTGCCAGCAGTTCCCCGGCTAGCGGTAGCACAGATACGCAGTATTTT.

V and J are TRBV7-8 and TRBJ2-3; TRBD2 matches at 8 bases. The CDR3 is 16 amino acids. V lost 5 bases, J lost 2 bases, and 9 bases stayed unmatched. Germline V lookup: CDR1 SGHVS, CDR2 FQNEAQ. This CDR3 reads CASSHTTSGNTDTQYF. As DNA, the CDR3 is TGTGCCAGCAGCCATACCACTAGCGGCAACACAGATACGCAGTATTTT.

This rearrangement joins TRBV2 to TRBJ2-7; tentatively, D is TRBD1 (6 bases). This CDR3 has 13 residues. The V gene's germline CDR1 is SNHLY and CDR2 FYNNEI. V gave up 6 bases and J gave up 3 bases, with 12 bases separating them. CDR3 residues: CASRKGEIYEQYF. CDR3 DNA sequence: TGTGCCAGCAGAAAGGGGGAGATCTACGAGCAGTACTTC.

This chain joins TRBV5-4 and TRBJ2-1, with 12 bases identical to TRBD2. CDR3 size: 15 residues. Unmatched junction bases numbered 0, after V lost 3 bases and J lost 2 bases. Germline CDR1 is SGHNT and CDR2 is YYREEE (reference sequence). CDR3 coding DNA: TGTGCCAGCAGCTCTAGCGGGAGGGCCTACAATGAGCAGTTCTTC. The encoded protein is CASSSSGRAYNEQFF.

This chain joins TRBV19 and TRBJ2-7, with a tentative D call TRBD1 (6 bases). The CDR3 is 15 residues long. Trimming left V 5 bases short and J 0 bases short, with 14 bases between. Germline lookup yields CDR1 LNHDA and CDR2 SQIVND (reference sequence). CDR3 region: CASSPRGDSSYEQYV. CDR3 DNA sequence: TGTGCCAGTAGTCCCAGGGGTGACTCCTCCTACGAGCAGTACGTC.

The chain combines TRBV4-2 with TRBJ2-1; 12 bases are shared with TRBD2. From germline, CDR1 is LGHNA and CDR2 YNFKEQ. There are 16 residues in the CDR3. The J segment lost 9 bases and the V segment lost 5 bases, leaving 11 bases of the junction unmatched. The CDR3 coding sequence is TGTGCCAGCAGCGAAGCTAGCGGGAGGGCAATCCCTGAGCAGTTCTTC. It codes for CASSEASGRAIPEQFF.